A selection of T cell receptor beta chains follows, all from one sample in a study of breast tumors, draining lymph nodes, adjacent tissues. TCRdb recomputed calls from the multiplex PCR reads with MiXCR, one row per CDR3 protein. The profile shows 80,000 to 130,000 distinct CDR3 sequences, 20% to 25% of them singletons. Sequencing was done on a sample of axillary lymph node tissue. All receptors derive from a female donor with breast cancer. Some clones in this sample may be carry-over from other donors' samples. Each CDR3 is given with its conserved first and last residue. Each record gives: clone size, V gene, CDR3 protein. Rows may omit the clone size; those that give it use once, few, many or a size class.

many	TRBV6-2/TRBV6-3	CASMSARPKVETQYF
many	TRBV20-1	CSARHSSYNEQFF
many	TRBV19	CASSIGGAADTQYF
many	TRBV19	CASSRGTGLSYEQYF
many	TRBV20-1	CSARPSGVSNQPQHF
NA	TRBV10-3	CAISAGLALGVEQFF
many	TRBV6-1	CASRGAGTGELFF
NA	TRBV3-1	CASSQQGPGDGYTF
many	TRBV9	CASSVVGGSYNEQFF
many	TRBV28	CASSLGHREQYF
many	TRBV20-1	CSAHSRSSYNEQFF
many	TRBV14	CASSLVGVLTQYF
many	TRBV3-1	CASRETGVNSPLHF
many	TRBV4-1	CASSQSRAGYTF
NA	TRBV5-4	CASSLTGQGADTQYF
many	TRBV20-1	CSVIRGVLRNNEQFF
NA	TRBV6-6	CASSPRQETANYGYTF
many	TRBV30	CAWSEGYQPQHF
many	TRBV3-1	CASSQDGAGGRDTQYF
many	TRBV19	CASSLGFNSPLHF
NA	TRBV3-1	CASSQGRFSGNTIYF
NA	TRBV28	CASSLGSPGLAGAFYEQYF